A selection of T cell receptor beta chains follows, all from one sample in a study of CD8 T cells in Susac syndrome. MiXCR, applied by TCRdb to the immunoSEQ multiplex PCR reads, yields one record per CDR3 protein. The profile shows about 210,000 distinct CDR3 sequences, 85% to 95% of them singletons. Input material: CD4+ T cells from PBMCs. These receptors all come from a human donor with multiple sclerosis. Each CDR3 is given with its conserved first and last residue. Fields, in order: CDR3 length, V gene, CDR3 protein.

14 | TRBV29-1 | CSVGGQGARDGYTF
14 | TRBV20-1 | CSARDGRGHQPQHF
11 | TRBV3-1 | CASRSSREQYF
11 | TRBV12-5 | CASGLVNGYTF
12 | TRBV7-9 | CASSPSTGNQYF
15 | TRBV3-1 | CASSPRGRLNTEAFF
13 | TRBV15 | CATSNSLRWGYTF
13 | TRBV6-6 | CASNPRGGNEQFF
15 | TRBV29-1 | CSALPAGGGNQPQHF
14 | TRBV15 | CATSRGQGQSPLHF
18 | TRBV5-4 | CASSPWGTSGGIRETQYF
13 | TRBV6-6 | CASSRQSGQPQHF
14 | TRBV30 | CAWNLQRNNGAQYF
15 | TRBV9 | CASSVAEGYNSPLHF